This T cell receptor beta chain was recorded in a study of T cells after yellow fever vaccination. The study, taken as a whole, reports: Though it reached lower strength, the secondary response hit its peak faster, day 5 versus 15.

Via MiXCR, TCRdb re-called the 5' RACE reads, giving one row per CDR3 protein. There are hundreds of thousands of distinct CDR3 sequences in the sample; around 13% occur only once, and more than 3% lies in the top ten. CDR3 length equals 15 residues. V was shortened by 0 bases and J by 5 bases, with 11 bases between the two germline ends. CDR1 and CDR2 from the germline V gene are LGHDT and YNNKEL (reference sequence). This clonotype has a handful of counts. Its target is unknown. The sample consisted of CD4+ T cells sorted from PBMCs, taken 15 days after the yellow fever booster vaccination. This clonotype was obtained from a man aged 18 to 29 who received the YFV17D yellow fever vaccine. The gene calls are TRBV3-1 and TRBJ2-1; the D gene is possibly TRBD2 (6 bases). Here the CDR3 DNA reads TGTGCCAGCAGCCAAGAGGGACTCCGGCACAATGAGCAGTTCTTC. It specifies CASSQEGLRHNEQFF.